This record looks at one T cell receptor (beta chain) sequence and its context. Antigen: not known. PCR primers comprised 60 Vbeta and 13 Jbeta primers. Profiled with immunoSEQ multiplex PCR; TCRdb holds only in-frame clones, not every one. The sample carries a few hundred thousand clones, around 89% recorded once. These data originate in a study of cytomegalovirus exposure and HLA in healthy donors. Whole-study results and caveats: Presence/absence results assume similar sequencing depth per donor, which may not hold. What TCR beta sequences reportedly achieved was accurate prediction of HLA-A and HLA-B alleles in most subjects. V- and J-gene trimming of TCR beta was linked (in a later analysis) to a missense DCLRE1C variant. The productive fraction for most TCR beta V segments was about 87% or about 30% in an earlier analysis.

Losses at the gene ends were 4 bases for V and 4 bases for J; bases not matched to a gene: 7. CDR3 length: 14 residues. Per the germline V gene, CDR1 is SEHNR and CDR2 is FQNEAQ (reference sequence). Sample: PBMCs. This TCR was sampled from a woman in her late teens or twenties in good health and CMV-seronegative. The rearrangement joins TRBV7-9 to TRBJ2-7; 7 nucleotides align to TRBD1. This CDR3 is CASSSTGEGYEQYF. The CDR3 DNA follows: TGTGCCAGCAGCTCAACAGGGGAAGGGTACGAGCAGTACTTC.